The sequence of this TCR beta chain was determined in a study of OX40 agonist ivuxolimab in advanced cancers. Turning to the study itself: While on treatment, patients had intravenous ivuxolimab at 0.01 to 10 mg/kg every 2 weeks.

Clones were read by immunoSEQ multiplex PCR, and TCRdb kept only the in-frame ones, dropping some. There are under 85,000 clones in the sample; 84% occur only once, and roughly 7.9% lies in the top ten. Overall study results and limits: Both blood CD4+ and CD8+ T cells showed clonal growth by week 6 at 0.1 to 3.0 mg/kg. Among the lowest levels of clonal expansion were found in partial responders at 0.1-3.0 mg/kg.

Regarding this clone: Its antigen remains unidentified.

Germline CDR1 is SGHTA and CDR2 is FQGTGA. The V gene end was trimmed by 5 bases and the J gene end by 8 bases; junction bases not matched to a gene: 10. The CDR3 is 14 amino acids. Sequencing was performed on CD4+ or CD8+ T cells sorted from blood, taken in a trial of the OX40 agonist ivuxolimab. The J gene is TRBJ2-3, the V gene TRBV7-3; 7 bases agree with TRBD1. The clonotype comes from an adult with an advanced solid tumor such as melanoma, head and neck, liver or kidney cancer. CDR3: CASSPQGDGATQYF. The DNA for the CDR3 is TGTGCCAGCAGCCCGCAGGGGGACGGAGCTACGCAGTATTTT.